The clone carrying this T cell receptor beta chain turned up a few times. CDR3 length: 16 residues. V dropped 1 base and J dropped 2; count of bases not matched to a gene: 4. CDR1 and CDR2 (germline): KGHSH, LQKENI. The data were obtained in a study of identical twins. TCRdb reanalysed the 5' RACE reads using MiXCR and keeps one entry per CDR3 protein. The sample lists hundreds of thousands of distinct CDR3 sequences; over 9% were seen once. A further study also used this sample, focusing on yellow fever vaccine responses in identical twins.

The sample consisted of PBMCs. This chain uses TRBV18 with TRBJ2-1; 8 bases fit TRBD2. This TCR came from a woman aged 18-29 years in good health. CDR3 coding DNA: TGTGCCAGCTCACCACGGGTTAGCGGGACCTACAATGAGCAGTTCTTC. Protein product: CASSPRVSGTYNEQFF.